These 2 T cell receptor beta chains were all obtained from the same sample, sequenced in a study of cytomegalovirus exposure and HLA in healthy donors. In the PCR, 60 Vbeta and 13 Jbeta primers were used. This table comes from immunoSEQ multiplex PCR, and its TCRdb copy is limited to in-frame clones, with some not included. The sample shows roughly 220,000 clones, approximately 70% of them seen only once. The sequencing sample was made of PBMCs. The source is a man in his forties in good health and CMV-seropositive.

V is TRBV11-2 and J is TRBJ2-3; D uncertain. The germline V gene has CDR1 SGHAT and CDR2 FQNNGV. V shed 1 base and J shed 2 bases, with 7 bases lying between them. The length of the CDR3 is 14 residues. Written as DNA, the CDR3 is TGTGCCAGCAGCTTAGCTGGCCACACAGATACGCAGTATTTT. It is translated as CASSLAGHTDTQYF. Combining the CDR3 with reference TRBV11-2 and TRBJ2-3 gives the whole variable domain EAGVAQSPRYKIIEKRQSVAFWCNPISGHATLYWYQQILGQGPKLLIQFQNNGVVDDSQLPKDRFSAERLKGVDSTLKIQPAKLEDSAVYLCASSLAGHTDTQYFGPGTRLTVL.

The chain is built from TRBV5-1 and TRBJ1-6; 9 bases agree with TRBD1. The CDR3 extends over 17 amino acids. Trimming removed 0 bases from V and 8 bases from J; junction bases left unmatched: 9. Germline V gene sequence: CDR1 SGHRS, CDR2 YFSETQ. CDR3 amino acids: CASSLVGTGTQDSPLHF. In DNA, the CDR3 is TGCGCCAGCAGCTTGGTAGGGACAGGGACTCAGGATTCACCCCTCCACTTT. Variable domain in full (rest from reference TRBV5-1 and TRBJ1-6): KAGVTQTPRYLIKTRGQQVTLSCSPISGHRSVSWYQQTPGQGLQFLFEYFSETQRNKGNFPGRFSGRQFSNSRSEMNVSTLELGDSALYLCASSLVGTGTQDSPLHFGNGTRLTVT.